This is a list of T cell receptor beta chains from one sample in a study of T cells after posttransplantation cyclophosphamide. Here immunoSEQ multiplex PCR was the method, and the copy in TCRdb shows in-frame clones only, minus some. The table shows roughly 70,000 clones, with approximately 92% occurring only once. Source material: PBMCs. The receptors shown here come from a woman under 40 in good health and a related stem cell transplant donor. Both conserved end residues are part of each CDR3.

v_call	j_call	cdr3_aa
TRBV5-6	TRBJ1-2	CASSPIGAGGGLYGYTF
TRBV5-1	TRBJ1-1	CASSLLRNTEAFF
TRBV5-1	TRBJ1-2	CASSLRQDYGYTF
TRBV7-9	TRBJ2-1	CASSIGGPYNEQFF
TRBV27	TRBJ1-5	CASSSGYQPQHF
TRBV7-9	TRBJ1-4	CASSSAGEKLFF
TRBV6-1	TRBJ2-5	CASSFSGPQETQYF
TRBV6-5	TRBJ2-2	CASSSISGELFF
TRBV19	TRBJ1-1	CASSSTGTANTEAFF
TRBV11-2	TRBJ2-3	CASSPTRGSTDTQYF
TRBV18	TRBJ1-6	CASSPTGTGPPLHF
TRBV7-3	TRBJ2-7	CASSLNGSPDEQYF
TRBV5-4	TRBJ1-1	CAGRGQIEGQVSTEAFF
TRBV4-3	TRBJ2-1	CASSYGLAAYNEQFF
TRBV4-1	TRBJ1-4	CASSHLGQGPNKLFF
TRBV6-1	TRBJ1-1	CASSETGPNTEAFF
TRBV5-5	TRBJ2-5	CATGGLAVGETQYF